This T cell receptor beta chain was retrieved from a study of blood T cell repertoires in COVID-19. Profiling relied on immunoSEQ multiplex PCR, and the TCRdb table lists in-frame clones only, not all of them. The top ten hold approximately 5% of the sample, which has a few hundred thousand clones, roughly 80% seen once. Source material: PBMCs or T cells enriched from blood (not recorded which). This sequence originates from a man between 35 and 55 years old who had been exposed to COVID-19.

In nucleotides, the CDR3 is TGTGCCAGCAGCCAAGCCGGGATCGTAAATAGCTATGGCTACACCTTC. Its protein product is CASSQAGIVNSYGYTF. The V gene is TRBV14, the J gene TRBJ1-2; D gene ambiguous. Between the trimmed V and J ends, which lost 1 base and 4 bases, there was a span of 16 bases. The CDR3 covers 16 residues. CDR1 SGHDN and CDR2 FVKESK come from the germline V gene.